The entry below gives a single TCR beta chain sequence along with its context. Original analysis: Amplification of reference gene primers was used by the study to estimate nucleated cell counts. The data were produced by immunoSEQ multiplex PCR, yet TCRdb's version contains in-frame clones alone and is incomplete. V and J calls and clone size follow that table, whereas D and trimming were derived from the DNA. The sample consists of hundreds of thousands of clones, around 89% of them appearing once. The data derive from a study of blood T cell repertoires in COVID-19. Study details: Acute and convalescent COVID-19 specimens originated in the United States, Italy and Spain. T cells, B-cell-depleted T cells, or PBMCs supplied cDNA or gDNA.

This CDR3 contains 17 residues. The germline V gene encodes CDR1 LNHNV and CDR2 YYDKDF (reference sequence). Trimming took off 0 bases at V and 1 base at J, with 15 bases between the two ends. The rearrangement joins TRBV15 to TRBJ1-1, with a tentative D call TRBD1 (6 bases). Sequenced material: peripheral blood. This TCR was recovered from a man aged 40-55 years with acute or convalescent COVID-19. The CDR3: CATSRDWGLEGNTEAFF. DNA for the CDR3: TGTGCCACCAGCAGAGATTGGGGGCTAGAGGGGAACACTGAAGCTTTCTTT.